Here is one T cell receptor (beta chain) with its context. The data stem from a study of low-dose radiotherapy and immunotherapy resistance in tumors. Primers used for first-strand cDNA, a TRAV- and TRBV-specific set, covered both alpha and beta chains. Amplification of TCRs used a constant-region primer and V-primer adapter for 15 to 25 PCR cycles. TCRdb recomputed calls from the reads with MiXCR, one row per CDR3 protein. The table includes under 40,000 distinct CDR3 sequences, roughly 49% detected once. This CDR3 region has 14 residues. Trimming left V 1 base short and J 2 bases short, with 10 bases between. From germline, CDR1 is SGHKS and CDR2 YYEKEE (reference sequence). Regarding time point: after trial treatment. Treatment in this sample: LDRT plus nivolumab, ipilimumab, low-dose cyclophosphamide and aspirin (RACIN trial).

V is TRBV5-5 and J is TRBJ2-7, with D unclear. Sample: PBMCs, taken after low-dose radiotherapy plus immunotherapy. This sequence originates from a male donor with gallbladder cancer. In nucleotides, the CDR3 is TGTGCCAGCAGCTTGAACAGCGAACCCTACGAGCAGTACTTC. Amino acid sequence: CASSLNSEPYEQYF.